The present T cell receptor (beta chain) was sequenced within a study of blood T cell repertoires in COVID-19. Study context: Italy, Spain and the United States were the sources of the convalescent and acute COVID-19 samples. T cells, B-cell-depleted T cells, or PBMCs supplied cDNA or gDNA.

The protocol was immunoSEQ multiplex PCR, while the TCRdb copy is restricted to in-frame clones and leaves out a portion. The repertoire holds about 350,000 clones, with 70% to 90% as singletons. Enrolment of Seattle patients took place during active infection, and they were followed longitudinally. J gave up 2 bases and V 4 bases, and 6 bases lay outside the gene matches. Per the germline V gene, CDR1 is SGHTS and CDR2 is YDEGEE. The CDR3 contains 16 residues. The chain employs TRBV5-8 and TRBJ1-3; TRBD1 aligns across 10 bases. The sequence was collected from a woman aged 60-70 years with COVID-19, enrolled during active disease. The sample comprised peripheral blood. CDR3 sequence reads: CASSPGQGLAGNTIYF. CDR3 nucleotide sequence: TGTGCCAGCAGCCCGGGACAGGGGCTGGCTGGAAACACCATATATTTT.